This T cell receptor beta chain appears in the sequencing data of a study of cytomegalovirus exposure and HLA in healthy donors. Whole-study findings and limits: In a later analysis, donors in an Asian-associated ancestry cluster reportedly had fewer N-insertions in productive TCRs than the cohort mean.

The CDR3 is 13 amino acids. Germline V CDR1 and CDR2: SGHTA, FQGNSA. V lost 8 bases and J 3 bases, leaving 13 bases between the germline ends. A note on this clone: Its antigen is unknown.

PCR employed 60 Vbeta and 13 Jbeta primers. Repertoires were generated with immunoSEQ multiplex PCR, while TCRdb's copy carries only in-frame clones and drops some. The data contain 200,000 or so clones, 70% to 85% of them seen just once; the ten biggest clones take up about 1.7%. The sequenced sample was PBMCs. This chain links TRBV7-2 with TRBJ2-5, with D maybe TRBD1 (5 bases). The sequence came from a man aged 45 to 65 in good health and CMV-seronegative. CDR3 nucleotides: TGTGCCAGCCGCCCCAGGGCCGAAGAGACCCAGTACTTC. Residues: CASRPRAEETQYF.